This is a list of T cell receptor beta chains from one sample in a study of cytomegalovirus exposure and HLA in healthy donors. Profiled with immunoSEQ multiplex PCR; TCRdb holds only in-frame clones, not every one. The repertoire holds some 77,000 clones, with approximately 93% as singletons. The sequencing input was PBMCs. These receptors all come from a man younger than 35 in good health and CMV-seropositive. The CDR3 runs from the conserved cysteine through the conserved F or W. The D gene is left open where the match is weak. The size of a clone is reported for some rows only, either as once, few or many, or as a class for expanded clones.

V gene	D gene	CDR3 length	J gene	clone size	CDR3 DNA	CDR3 protein
TRBV10-3	NA	13	TRBJ1-1	NA	TGTGCCATCCAGAAGGGGCAGGACACTGAAGCTTTCTTT	CAIQKGQDTEAFF
TRBV9	NA	14	TRBJ2-5	NA	TGTGCCAGCAGCGCCGAAGGGACTCAAGAGACCCAGTACTTC	CASSAEGTQETQYF
TRBV5-1	TRBD2	13	TRBJ2-7	NA	TGCGCCAGCAGTTGGGGGTCGGGGGGAGAGCAGTACTTC	CASSWGSGGEQYF
TRBV6-6	NA	14	TRBJ1-5	NA	TGTGCCAGCAGTTATACGGGTTTCAATCAGCCCCAGCATTTT	CASSYTGFNQPQHF
TRBV29-1	TRBD1	13	TRBJ2-7	NA	TGCAGCGTTGCTGGACAGGGGATCTACGAGCAGTACTTC	CSVAGQGIYEQYF
TRBV10-3	NA	14	TRBJ2-7	NA	TGTGCCATCAGCCGACAGAGATCCTCCTACGAGCAGTACTTC	CAISRQRSSYEQYF
TRBV7-9	NA	15	TRBJ1-1	NA	TGTGCCAGCAGCTTAGTGGGGGGGCGTATATCTGAAGCTTTCTTT	CASSLVGGRISEAFF
TRBV5-4	NA	14	TRBJ2-5	NA	TGTGCCAGCAGCTTTAAGCAGGTCCAAGAGACCCAGTACTTC	CASSFKQVQETQYF
TRBV28	NA	15	TRBJ1-5	NA	TGTGCCAGCAGTTTATGGGGGGGGGCAGGGCAGCCCCAGCATTTT	CASSLWGGAGQPQHF
TRBV10-2	TRBD2	18	TRBJ2-3	once	TGCGCCAGCAGTGATAGGGGACTAGCGGGGGGGTACACAGATACGCAGTATTTT	CASSDRGLAGGYTDTQYF
TRBV11-3	TRBD2	14	TRBJ2-2	NA	TGTGCCAGCAGCTCGGGGGGAAGCACCGGGGAGCTGTTTTTT	CASSSGGSTGELFF
TRBV18	NA	14	TRBJ1-1	NA	TGTGCCAGCTCACCACGGAGGGGGAACACTGAAGCTTTCTTT	CASSPRRGNTEAFF
TRBV6-1	NA	13	TRBJ1-2	NA	TGTGCCAGCAGTGAAGCCAATGACTATGGCTACACCTTC	CASSEANDYGYTF
TRBV7-3	TRBD2	14	TRBJ2-2	NA	TGTGCCAGCAAGTCTAGCGGAAACACCGGGGAGCTGTTTTTT	CASKSSGNTGELFF
TRBV2	NA	13	TRBJ1-5	NA	TGTGCCAGCAGTGTTGGGGGCCAGGGGCCCCAGCATTTT	CASSVGGQGPQHF
TRBV10-1	TRBD2	17	TRBJ2-3	NA	TGCGCCAGCAGTGAGACAAGACTAGCGGGAGGGCCAGATACGCAGTATTTT	CASSETRLAGGPDTQYF
TRBV6-5	NA	11	TRBJ2-7	NA	TGTGCCAGCTCTGGAGCTTACGAGCAGTACTTC	CASSGAYEQYF
TRBV19	TRBD1	17	TRBJ2-1	once	TGTGCCAGTAGCGGTCAGGGGGAATCTTGGTCGATCAATGAGCAGTTCTTC	CASSGQGESWSINEQFF
TRBV5-1	TRBD1	14	TRBJ1-1	NA	TGCGCCAGCAGCTTTCGGGACAGGGGGCTTGAAGCTTTCTTT	CASSFRDRGLEAFF
TRBV27	TRBD2	17	TRBJ2-7	NA	TGTGCCAGCAGTTTATCAACAAGGGGGACTAGAGATTACGAGCAGTACTTC	CASSLSTRGTRDYEQYF
TRBV9	TRBD2	16	TRBJ2-3	NA	TGTGCCAGCAGCCCCAGACTAGCGGGCCACACAGATACGCAGTATTTT	CASSPRLAGHTDTQYF
TRBV5-1	TRBD1	14	TRBJ2-1	NA	TGCGCCAGCACCCCGGGACAGGGCTACAATGAGCAGTTCTTC	CASTPGQGYNEQFF
TRBV18	TRBD2	16	TRBJ2-1	NA	TGTGCCAGCTCACCACTTTTAGCGGGGGTGGAGGATGAGCAGTTCTTC	CASSPLLAGVEDEQFF
TRBV27	NA	14	TRBJ1-2	NA	TGTGCCAGCAGTTTATCAGGAACTAGATATGGCTACACCTTC	CASSLSGTRYGYTF
TRBV30	TRBD1	14	TRBJ2-7	NA	TGTGCCTGTAAGACAGGGGGCGCGGTGGACGAGCAGTACTTC	CACKTGGAVDEQYF
TRBV11-1	NA	15	TRBJ2-2	few	TGTGCCAGCAGCTCCGGGAGAGAGAGGACCGGGGAGCTGTTTTTT	CASSSGRERTGELFF
TRBV4-1	NA	16	TRBJ1-5	NA	TGCGCCAGCAGCCAAGATCACAGGGCTTCTTATCAGCCCCAGCATTTT	CASSQDHRASYQPQHF
TRBV5-1	TRBD1	12	TRBJ1-1	NA	TGCGCCAGCGGCCATGGACAGGGGGGAGCTTTCTTT	CASGHGQGGAFF
TRBV2	TRBD2	12	TRBJ2-5	NA	TGTGCCAGCGGGACTAGCGGAGAGACCCAGTACTTC	CASGTSGETQYF
TRBV11-2	NA	13	TRBJ2-7	once	TGTGCCAGCAGCTTAGGAGGAGTTTACGAGCAGTACTTC	CASSLGGVYEQYF
TRBV7-6	NA	15	TRBJ2-1	NA	TGTGCCAGCAGCTTAGTTCCCACTAGGGACAATGAGCAGTTCTTC	CASSLVPTRDNEQFF
TRBV25-1	TRBD2	14	TRBJ2-1	once	TGTGCCAGCAGAAAAGCGGGGACCTACAATGAGCAGTTCTTC	CASRKAGTYNEQFF
TRBV7-2	TRBD1	17	TRBJ1-3	NA	TGTGCCAGCAGCATCTCCGGGACAGAATTCTCTGGAAACACCATATATTTT	CASSISGTEFSGNTIYF
TRBV9	TRBD1	17	TRBJ1-2	NA	TGTGCCAGCAGCGTGGGGAGGGGGACAGGGGCCCTCTATGGCTACACCTTC	CASSVGRGTGALYGYTF
TRBV12-5	NA	14	TRBJ1-5	NA	TGTGCTAGTGGTTTGGTTTATAGCAATCAGCCCCAGCATTTT	CASGLVYSNQPQHF
TRBV6-1	TRBD1	15	TRBJ1-4	NA	TGTGCCAGCAGTGAACGAGACAGGGGGAATGAAAAACTGTTTTTT	CASSERDRGNEKLFF